The T cell receptor beta chain described here comes from a study of cytomegalovirus exposure and HLA in healthy donors. General study results and limits: Earlier analysis yielded a pattern in which most TCR beta V segments were productive about 90% or about 30% of the time.

This clone was recorded a few times. Its antigen is currently unknown. PCR primers comprised 60 Vbeta and 13 Jbeta primers. The table came from immunoSEQ multiplex PCR; TCRdb's copy has only in-frame clones and leaves some out. The sample has fewer than 150,000 clones; 67% are singletons. The germline V and J ends were trimmed by 4 bases and 1 base, with 11 bases remaining between them. Per the germline V gene, CDR1 is MGHDK and CDR2 is SYGVNS. This CDR3 is 14 amino acids long. At sampling all donors were nominally healthy, likely with unrecorded immune exposures. The TCR was taken from a man between 18 and 35 years old in good health and CMV-seropositive. The chain employs TRBV25-1 and TRBJ2-7; D is perhaps TRBD2 (5 bases). Sequencing used PBMCs. The CDR3, as DNA: TGTGCCAGCAGTGTAGCGTCCCCGTCCTACGAGCAGTACTTC. Its translation: CASSVASPSYEQYF.